This T cell receptor beta chain was observed in a study of graft-versus-host responses after intestinal transplantation (dated by TCRdb to the early 2020s). A note on the overall study: The transplants that recipients received were multivisceral, liver-intestinal, or isolated intestinal. Rather than going through the commercial service, samples from a few later patients were sequenced in-house on an Illumina MiSeq and processed with MiXCR. After intestinal transplantation, graft-versus-host and host-versus-graft alloreactive T cell clones in the graft, circulation and bone marrow were tracked using bulk TCR-beta CDR3 sequencing. To identify alloreactive clones, pre-transplant mixed lymphocyte reaction products were sequenced and then compared with unstimulated pre-transplant donor and recipient T cells. The cohort enrolled under 25 intestinal transplant recipients including one retransplant, and a few patients lacking pretransplant specimens were excluded. A peak of at least 4% donor T cells among recipient peripheral blood mononuclear cells was the definition used for donor T cell macrochimerism. Anti-thymocyte globulin induction was given to all recipients, followed by maintenance tacrolimus and steroids for 3 to 4 years. The study at large found these results: Early after transplant, declines in HvG clones were associated with peak levels of circulating GvH clones. GvH clones were detected in recipient bone marrow, and some appeared earlier in ileal mucosa or blood, consistent with an intestinal mucosal origin. The relatively low number and heterogeneity of intestinal transplant patients limited the conclusions. In the allografts of patients with donor T cell macrochimerism, GvH to HvG T cell clonal ratios were high.

The method behind the library was the immunoSEQ multiplex PCR assay. In most patients, genomic DNA was isolated using the Qiagen DNeasy Blood and Tissue Kit and sent frozen to Adaptive Biotechnologies for TCR sequencing. For most patients, genomic DNA was subjected to high-throughput TCR-beta CDR3 sequencing by Adaptive Biotechnologies. As for the original processing: TCR sequencing data were retrieved from Adaptive's ImmunoSEQ software for more than 15 patients, whereas a few other patients were processed with MiXCR and VDJtools. To correct CD4 versus CD8 sorting errors, any sequence found in both subsets at a frequency ratio below 5:1 was removed. Because the origin of CDR3 nucleotide sequences shared between donor and recipient could not be assigned, those sequences were removed. To count as alloreactive, a clone needed at least 2-fold expansion over unstimulated cells and a minimum CFSE-low frequency of 0.002% (template counts) or 0.001% (read counts). Clones detected in sequenced pre-transplant spleen, lymph node, or MLR CFSE-low populations of the donor or recipient were defined as mappable. The cumulative frequency of alloreactive clones was calculated as a percentage of all sequences, weighted by copy number. Held by TCRdb, this immuneACCESS table contains in-frame sequences only and omits some clones. Under half of the omission traces to an unresolved V gene where checked; the cause of the rest is unknown. That table is the source of V, J and clone size, and D and trimming were worked out from the DNA. The sample yields 95,000 to 150,000 clones; about 95% were counted once. The ten largest clones capture over 2.5% of the sample.

CDR1 and CDR2, per the germline V gene, are SGHTA and FQGNSA. V trim: 5 bases; J trim: 2 bases; unmatched bases: 4. The CDR3 covers 15 residues, taking in both the cysteine and the phenylalanine. Only the CDR3 region is kept as DNA, spanning 45 bases read in frame from base 1. Note on this clone: Its antigen specificity is not known. Per-nucleotide qualities are absent, and no much larger clonotype sits a single base away.

The time point label, read with the paper, signifies: cells obtained before transplantation from donor or recipient. CD3+CD4+ and CD3+CD8+ populations were FACS-sorted from unstimulated pre-transplant donor and recipient cells taken from spleen or lymph nodes. The sequence is built from TRBV7-2 and TRBJ2-7, with 12 middle bases fitting TRBD2. This specimen was unstimulated CD8+ T cells sorted from spleen or lymph node cells, taken before intestinal transplant. The TCR originated in a human donor who received an intestinal transplant. The CDR3 corresponds to CASSELAGGPYEQYF. The sequenced DNA: TGTGCCAGCAGCGAACTAGCGGGAGGTCCCTACGAGCAGTACTTC.